These 12 T cell receptor beta chains share one sample of origin, sequenced in a study of blood T cell repertoires in COVID-19. Clones were read by immunoSEQ multiplex PCR, and TCRdb kept only the in-frame ones, dropping some. The repertoire includes about 300,000 clones, about nine tenths of them detected once, and approximately 4.1% sits in the top ten. The sequencing input was PBMCs or T cells enriched from blood (not recorded which). The receptors were sampled from a man aged 30 to 45 who had recovered from COVID-19.

The CDR3 protein is CASRFGQGGRPLHF. The DNA for the CDR3 is TGTGCCAGCAGATTCGGACAGGGGGGGAGGCCCCTCCACTTT. The chain couples TRBV6-6 to TRBJ1-6; 10 nucleotides match TRBD1. Germline assignment: CDR1 MNHNY and CDR2 SVGAGI (reference sequence). The junction had 9 bases not matched to a gene; V was cut back by 6 bases and J by 13 bases. CDR3 length: 14 amino acids.

V and J are TRBV5-1 and TRBJ1-4, with D possibly matching TRBD1 (6 bases). V lost 3 bases and J 8 bases, leaving 11 bases between the germline ends. In germline, CDR1 is SGHRS, CDR2 YFSETQ. This CDR3 region has 13 residues. This CDR3 is CASSSGEWEKLFF. CDR3 in DNA: TGCGCCAGCAGCTCAGGGGAGTGGGAAAAACTGTTTTTT.

The CDR3 here is CASSSTSGPKGTDTQYF. The CDR3 nucleotides are TGTGCCAGCAGCTCGACTAGCGGGCCGAAAGGTACAGATACGCAGTATTTT. The chain joins TRBV5-5 to TRBJ2-3; 10 bases are shared with TRBD2. Germline V lookup: CDR1 SGHKS, CDR2 YYEKEE (reference sequence). The V and J ends lost 3 bases and 3 bases, in that order; junction bases with no gene match: 10. The CDR3 runs to 17 residues.

This chain connects TRBV28 to TRBJ1-4; 8 nucleotides match TRBD1. The CDR3 sequence is 14 residues long. The V gene's germline CDR1 is MDHEN and CDR2 SYDVKM. J gave up 8 bases and V 4 bases, and 6 bases lay outside the gene matches. The CDR3 is CASSSGGAGEKLFF. CDR3 sequence (DNA): TGTGCCAGCAGTTCAGGGGGCGCGGGGGAAAAACTGTTTTTT.

The V gene is TRBV19, the J gene TRBJ2-1, with 7 bases that match TRBD2. V shed 6 bases and J 7 bases; nucleotides not matched to a gene: 6. The CDR3 runs 13 residues. Germline CDR1 and CDR2: LNHDA and SQIVND (reference sequence). The chain's CDR3 is CASSGGTGNEQFF. DNA of the CDR3: TGTGCCAGTAGCGGGGGGACGGGTAATGAGCAGTTCTTC.

V is TRBV28 and J is TRBJ2-7; TRBD1 agrees at 7 bases. The V gene end was trimmed by 7 bases and the J gene end by 1 base; junction bases not matched to a gene: 7. Germline V gene sequence: CDR1 MDHEN, CDR2 SYDVKM. The CDR3 consists of 14 residues. The CDR3 region is CASTSYRGSYEQYF. As DNA, the CDR3 is TGTGCCAGCACTTCTTACAGGGGTTCCTACGAGCAGTACTTC.

The rearrangement joins TRBV11-1 to TRBJ1-2; D remains unclear. The CDR3 is made up of 15 amino acids. Trimming pared 4 bases from V and 2 bases from J, leaving 14 bases between. Germline values: CDR1 SGHAT, CDR2 FQDESV (reference sequence). The CDR3 loop reads CASSSPYDGNYGYTF. CDR3 bases: TGTGCCAGCAGCTCCCCGTACGACGGGAACTATGGCTACACCTTC.

The chain has TRBV10-3 and TRBJ1-6; D is uncertain. Germline V gives CDR1 ENHRY, CDR2 SYGVKD. The CDR3 totals 13 residues. Trimming stripped 7 bases from V and 7 bases from J, with 11 bases between. CDR3 loop: CAIMQAPNSPLHF. As DNA, the CDR3 is TGTGCCATCATGCAGGCGCCAAATTCACCCCTCCACTTT.

The chain couples TRBV23-1 to TRBJ1-6; D is unclear. TRBV23-1 is marked as an open reading frame, function uncertain. The CDR3 consists of 17 residues. V lost 4 bases and J lost 0, with 13 bases in between. The CDR3 DNA sequence: TGCGCCAGCAGTCGCCCCCGCGGCAGCTCCTATAATTCACCCCTCCACTTT. Translating gives CASSRPRGSSYNSPLHF.

This chain joins TRBV2 and TRBJ1-4, with 7 bases that match TRBD1. Germline V gene data show CDR1 as SNHLY and CDR2 as FYNNEI. V lost 6 bases to trimming and J lost 8 bases; unmatched junction nucleotides: 12. This CDR3 region has 15 residues. CDR3 amino acids: CASSRLGTEGEKLFF. The CDR3 nucleotides read TGTGCCAGCAGCCGCCTCGGGACAGAGGGCGAAAAACTGTTTTTT.

This rearrangement joins TRBV3-1 (or the pseudogene TRBV3-2) to TRBJ1-2; D is unclear. The germline gives CDR1 LGHDT, CDR2 YNNKEL (reference sequence). The V and J ends lost 3 bases and 8 bases respectively, with 19 bases between them. The CDR3 has 15 residues. This CDR3 reads CASSQFGRWVGGYTF. DNA for the CDR3: TGTGCCAGCAGCCAGTTCGGTCGTTGGGTGGGCGGCTACACCTTC.

The chain couples TRBV3-1 (or the pseudogene TRBV3-2) to TRBJ2-6, with TRBD1 matching over 10 bases. J gave up 0 bases and V 7 bases, and 6 bases lay outside the gene matches. The CDR3 runs to 17 residues. Germline V gene sequence: CDR1 LGHDT, CDR2 YNNKEL (reference sequence). The CDR3 DNA sequence: TGTGCCAGCACCCGAGGACAGGGGGGCTCTGGGGCCAACGTCCTGACTTTC. Encoded protein: CASTRGQGGSGANVLTF.